This T cell receptor beta chain emerged from a study of blood T cell repertoires in COVID-19. Background on the study: Acute and convalescent COVID-19 specimens originated in the United States, Italy and Spain.

In the authors' workflow: Nucleated cell number was recorded as an estimate derived from reference gene primer amplification. Here immunoSEQ multiplex PCR was the method, and the copy in TCRdb shows in-frame clones only, minus some. V and J calls and clone size come straight from that table; D and trimming were deduced from the DNA. This sample has around 270,000 clones; around nine tenths occur once, and the top ten carry 5.2%. The CDR3 loop spans 16 amino acids. The V gene end was trimmed by 5 bases and the J gene end by 7 bases; junction bases not matched to a gene: 11. CDR1 and CDR2 from the germline V gene are SGHVS and FQNEAQ. In Seattle, patients joined the study during active infection and were tracked longitudinally.

The material sequenced was peripheral blood. V and J are TRBV7-8 and TRBJ1-5; 10 bases are shared with TRBD1. The receptor was isolated from a woman aged 55-70 years with COVID-19, enrolled during active disease. CDR3 residues: CASSARDRGPSQPQHF. CDR3 DNA sequence: TGTGCCAGCAGCGCGAGGGACAGGGGCCCCTCCCAGCCCCAGCATTTT.